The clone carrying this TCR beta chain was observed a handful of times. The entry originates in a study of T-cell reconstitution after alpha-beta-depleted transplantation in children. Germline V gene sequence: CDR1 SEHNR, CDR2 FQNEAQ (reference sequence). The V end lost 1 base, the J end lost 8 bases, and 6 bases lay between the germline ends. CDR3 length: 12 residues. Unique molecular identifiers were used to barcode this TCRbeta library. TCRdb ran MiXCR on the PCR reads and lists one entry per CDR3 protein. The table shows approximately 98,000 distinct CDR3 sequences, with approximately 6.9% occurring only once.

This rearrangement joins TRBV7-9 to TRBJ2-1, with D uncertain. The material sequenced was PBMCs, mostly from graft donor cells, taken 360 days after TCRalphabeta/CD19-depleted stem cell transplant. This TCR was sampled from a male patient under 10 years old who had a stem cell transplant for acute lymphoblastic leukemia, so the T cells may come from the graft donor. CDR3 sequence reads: CASSLERDEQFF. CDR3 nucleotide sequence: TGTGCCAGCAGCTTAGAACGAGATGAGCAGTTCTTC.